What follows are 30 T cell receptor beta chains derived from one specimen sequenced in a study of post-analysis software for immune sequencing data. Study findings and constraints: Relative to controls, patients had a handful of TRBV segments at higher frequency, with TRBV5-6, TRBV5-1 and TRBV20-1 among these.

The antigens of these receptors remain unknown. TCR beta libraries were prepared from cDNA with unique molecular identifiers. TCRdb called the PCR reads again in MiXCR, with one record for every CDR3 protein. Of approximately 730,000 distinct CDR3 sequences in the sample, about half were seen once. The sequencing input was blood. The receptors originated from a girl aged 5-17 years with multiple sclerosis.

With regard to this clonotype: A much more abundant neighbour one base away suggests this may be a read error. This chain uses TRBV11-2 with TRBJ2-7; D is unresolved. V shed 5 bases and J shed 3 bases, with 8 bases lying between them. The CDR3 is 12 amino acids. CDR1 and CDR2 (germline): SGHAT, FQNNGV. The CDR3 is CASSPSHYEQYF. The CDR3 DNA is TGTGCCAGCAGCCCCTCCCACTACGAGCAGTACTTC.

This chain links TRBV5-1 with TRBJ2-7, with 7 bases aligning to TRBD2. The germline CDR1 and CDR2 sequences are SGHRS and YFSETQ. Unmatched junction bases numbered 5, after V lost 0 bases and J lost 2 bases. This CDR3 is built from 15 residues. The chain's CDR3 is CASSLEPGGPYEQYF. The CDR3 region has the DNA TGCGCCAGCAGCTTGGAGCCGGGAGGCCCCTACGAGCAGTACTTC.

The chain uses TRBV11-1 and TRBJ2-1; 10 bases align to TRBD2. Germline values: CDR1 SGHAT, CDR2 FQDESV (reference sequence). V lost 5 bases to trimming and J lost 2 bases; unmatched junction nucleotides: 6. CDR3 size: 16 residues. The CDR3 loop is CASSLGLAATYNEQFF. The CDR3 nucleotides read TGTGCCAGCAGCCTCGGACTAGCGGCCACCTACAATGAGCAGTTCTTC. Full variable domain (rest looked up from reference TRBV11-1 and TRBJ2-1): EAEVAQSPRYKITEKSQAVAFWCDPISGHATLYWYRQILGQGPELLVQFQDESVVDDSQLPKDRFSAERLKGVDSTLKIQPAELGDSAMYLCASSLGLAATYNEQFFGPGTRLTVL.

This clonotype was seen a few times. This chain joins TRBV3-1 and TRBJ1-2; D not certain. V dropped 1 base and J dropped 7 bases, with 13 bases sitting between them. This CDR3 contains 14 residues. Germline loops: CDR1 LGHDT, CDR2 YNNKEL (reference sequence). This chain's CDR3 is CASSQGAPHRGYTF. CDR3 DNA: TGTGCCAGCAGCCAAGGGGCACCTCACCGTGGCTACACCTTC.

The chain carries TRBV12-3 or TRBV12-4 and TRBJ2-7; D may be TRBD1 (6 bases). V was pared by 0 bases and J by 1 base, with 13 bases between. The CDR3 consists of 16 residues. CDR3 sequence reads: CASSLALTGRSYEQYF. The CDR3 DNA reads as TGTGCCAGCAGTTTAGCGCTCACAGGGAGATCCTACGAGCAGTACTTC.

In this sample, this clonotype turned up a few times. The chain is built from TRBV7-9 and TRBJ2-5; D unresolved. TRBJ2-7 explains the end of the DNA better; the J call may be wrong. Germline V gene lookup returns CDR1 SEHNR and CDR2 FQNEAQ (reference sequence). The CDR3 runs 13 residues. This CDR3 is CASSSITTNEQYF. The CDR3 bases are TGTGCCAGCAGTTCCATAACTACTAACGAGCAGTACTTC.

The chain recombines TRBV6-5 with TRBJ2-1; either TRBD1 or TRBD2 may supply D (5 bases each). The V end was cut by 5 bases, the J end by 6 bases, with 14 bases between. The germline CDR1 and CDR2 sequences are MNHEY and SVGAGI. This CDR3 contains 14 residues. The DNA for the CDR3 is TGTGCCAGCAGTACCTACCGGGGACCCAATGAGCAGTTCTTC. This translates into CASSTYRGPNEQFF.

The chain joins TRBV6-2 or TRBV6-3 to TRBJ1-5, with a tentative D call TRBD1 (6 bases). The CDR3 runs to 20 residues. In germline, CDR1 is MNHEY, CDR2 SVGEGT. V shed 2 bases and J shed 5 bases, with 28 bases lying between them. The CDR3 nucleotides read TGTGCCAGCAGTTACCACCCGGCGGGGACAAACAGGGCAGGTCATCAGCCCCAGCATTTT. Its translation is CASSYHPAGTNRAGHQPQHF.

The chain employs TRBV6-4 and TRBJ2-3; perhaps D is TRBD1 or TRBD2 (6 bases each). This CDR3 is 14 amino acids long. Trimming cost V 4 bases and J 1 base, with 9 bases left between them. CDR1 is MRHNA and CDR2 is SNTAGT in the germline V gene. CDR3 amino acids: CASSVRGGTDTQYF. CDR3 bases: TGTGCCAGCAGTGTAAGGGGGGGCACAGATACGCAGTATTTT.

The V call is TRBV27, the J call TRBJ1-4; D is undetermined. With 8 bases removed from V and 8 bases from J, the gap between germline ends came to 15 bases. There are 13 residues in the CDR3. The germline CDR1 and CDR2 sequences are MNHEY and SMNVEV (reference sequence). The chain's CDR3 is CASGSGMSEKLFF. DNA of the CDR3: TGTGCCAGCGGATCCGGGATGTCGGAAAAACTGTTTTTT.

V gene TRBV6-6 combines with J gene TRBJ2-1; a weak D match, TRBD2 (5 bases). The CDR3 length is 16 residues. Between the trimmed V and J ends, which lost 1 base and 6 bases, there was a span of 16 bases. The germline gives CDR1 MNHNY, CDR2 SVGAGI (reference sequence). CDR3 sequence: CASSYYPAAEGNEQFF. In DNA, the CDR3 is TGTGCCAGCAGTTACTATCCAGCAGCAGAGGGCAATGAGCAGTTCTTC.

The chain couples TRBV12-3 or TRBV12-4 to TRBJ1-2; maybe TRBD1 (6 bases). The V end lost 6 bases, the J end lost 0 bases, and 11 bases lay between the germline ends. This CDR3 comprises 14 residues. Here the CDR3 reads CASRRDTSNYGYTF. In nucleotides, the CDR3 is TGTGCCAGCAGGCGGGACACTTCTAACTATGGCTACACCTTC.

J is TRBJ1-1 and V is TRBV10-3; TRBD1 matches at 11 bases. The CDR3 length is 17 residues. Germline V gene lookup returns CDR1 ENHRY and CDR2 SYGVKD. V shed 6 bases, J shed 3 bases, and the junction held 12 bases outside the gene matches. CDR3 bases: TGTGCCATCAGGGGACAGGGGGGGAGGGATCGCGACACTGAAGCTTTCTTT. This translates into CAIRGQGGRDRDTEAFF.

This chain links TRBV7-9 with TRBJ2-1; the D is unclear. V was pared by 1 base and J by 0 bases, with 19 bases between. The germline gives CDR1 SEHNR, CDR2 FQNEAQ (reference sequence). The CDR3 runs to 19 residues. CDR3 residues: CASSLGPGLGGSSYNEQFF. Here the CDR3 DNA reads TGTGCCAGCAGCTTAGGACCCGGTTTGGGCGGCAGCTCCTACAATGAGCAGTTCTTC.

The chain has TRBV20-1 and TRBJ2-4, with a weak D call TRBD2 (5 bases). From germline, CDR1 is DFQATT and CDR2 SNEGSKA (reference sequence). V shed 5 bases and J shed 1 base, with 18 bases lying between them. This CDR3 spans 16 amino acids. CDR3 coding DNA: TGCAGTGCTCCCCACCACCGTAGCGTCGCCAAAAACATTCAGTACTTC. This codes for CSAPHHRSVAKNIQYF.

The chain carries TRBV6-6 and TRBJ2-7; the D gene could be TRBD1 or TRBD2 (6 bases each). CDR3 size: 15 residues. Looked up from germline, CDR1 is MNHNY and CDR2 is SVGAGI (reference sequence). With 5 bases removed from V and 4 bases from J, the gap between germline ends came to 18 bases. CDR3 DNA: TGTGCCAGCAGTCCGACAGCCCCGGGGGCATACGAGCAGTACTTC. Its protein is CASSPTAPGAYEQYF.

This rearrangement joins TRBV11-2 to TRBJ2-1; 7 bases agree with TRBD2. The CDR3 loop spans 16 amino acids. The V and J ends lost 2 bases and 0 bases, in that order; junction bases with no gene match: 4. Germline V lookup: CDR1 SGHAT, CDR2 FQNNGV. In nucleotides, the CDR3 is TGTGCCAGCAGCTTAAGCGCTAGCGGCTCCTACAATGAGCAGTTCTTC. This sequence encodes CASSLSASGSYNEQFF.

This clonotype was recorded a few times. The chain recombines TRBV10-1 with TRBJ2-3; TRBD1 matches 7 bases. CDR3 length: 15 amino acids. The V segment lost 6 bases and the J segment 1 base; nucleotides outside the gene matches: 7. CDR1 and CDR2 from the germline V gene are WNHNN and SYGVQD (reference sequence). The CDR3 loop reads CASSTRQGGTDTQYF. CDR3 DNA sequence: TGCGCCAGCAGCACGCGACAGGGAGGCACAGATACGCAGTATTTT.

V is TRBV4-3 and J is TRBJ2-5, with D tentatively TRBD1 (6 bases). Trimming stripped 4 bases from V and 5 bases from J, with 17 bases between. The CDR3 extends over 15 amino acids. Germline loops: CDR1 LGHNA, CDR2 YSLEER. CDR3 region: CASSRDITGKETQYF. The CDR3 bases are TGCGCCAGCAGCCGAGATATAACAGGGAAGGAGACCCAGTACTTC.

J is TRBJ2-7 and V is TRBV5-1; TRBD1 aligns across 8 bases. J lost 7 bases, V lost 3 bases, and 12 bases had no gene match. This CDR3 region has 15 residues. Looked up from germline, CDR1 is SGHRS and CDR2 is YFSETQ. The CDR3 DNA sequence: TGCGCCAGCAGCTACGATGTCCCGGGACAGGCAGAGCAGTACTTC. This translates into CASSYDVPGQAEQYF.

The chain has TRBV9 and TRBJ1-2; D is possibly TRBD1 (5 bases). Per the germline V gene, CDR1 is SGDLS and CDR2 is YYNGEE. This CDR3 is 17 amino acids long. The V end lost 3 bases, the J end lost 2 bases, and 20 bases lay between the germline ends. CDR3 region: CASSAAGVTDWNYGYTF. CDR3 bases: TGTGCCAGCAGCGCAGCCGGGGTGACAGACTGGAACTATGGCTACACCTTC.

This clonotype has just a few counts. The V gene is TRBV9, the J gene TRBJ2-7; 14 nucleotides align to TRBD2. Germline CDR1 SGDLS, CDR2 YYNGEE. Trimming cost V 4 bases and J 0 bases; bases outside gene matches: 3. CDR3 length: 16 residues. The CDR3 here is CASSPGLAGDSYEQYF. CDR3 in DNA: TGTGCCAGCAGCCCGGGACTAGCGGGGGACTCCTACGAGCAGTACTTC.

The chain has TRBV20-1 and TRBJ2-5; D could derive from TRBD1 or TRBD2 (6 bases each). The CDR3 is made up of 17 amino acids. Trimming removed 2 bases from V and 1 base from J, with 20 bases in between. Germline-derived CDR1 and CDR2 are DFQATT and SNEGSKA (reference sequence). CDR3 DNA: TGCAGTGCTAGACTCTCTGGAGGGGTACAGGGCCAAGAGACCCAGTACTTC. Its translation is CSARLSGGVQGQETQYF.

The CDR3 sequence: CSAGPFGDTEAFF. For the CDR3, the DNA is TGCAGTGCCGGCCCGTTTGGGGACACTGAAGCTTTCTTT. This chain joins TRBV20-1 and TRBJ1-1, with D hard to call. Germline assignment: CDR1 DFQATT and CDR2 SNEGSKA (reference sequence). Between the trimmed V and J ends, which lost 6 bases and 3 bases, there was a span of 14 bases. CDR3 size: 13 residues.

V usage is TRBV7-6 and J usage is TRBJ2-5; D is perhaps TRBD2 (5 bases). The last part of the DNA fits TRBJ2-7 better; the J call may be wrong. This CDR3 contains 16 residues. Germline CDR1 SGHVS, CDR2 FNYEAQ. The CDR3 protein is CASSPPSSELNYEQYF. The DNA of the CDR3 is TGTGCCAGCAGCCCGCCTAGTAGCGAATTAAACTACGAGCAGTACTTC.

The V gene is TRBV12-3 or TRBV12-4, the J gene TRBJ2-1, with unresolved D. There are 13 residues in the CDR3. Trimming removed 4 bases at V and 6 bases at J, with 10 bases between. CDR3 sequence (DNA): TGTGCCAGCAGTTCCTACTCTGGCAATGAGCAGTTCTTC. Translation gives CASSSYSGNEQFF.

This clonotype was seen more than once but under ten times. The CDR3 region has the DNA TGTGCCAGCAGAGGGACAGGGGATTTCTACGAGCAGTACTTC. It yields the protein CASRGTGDFYEQYF. This chain connects TRBV27 to TRBJ2-7; TRBD1 agrees at 10 bases. The germline V gene encodes CDR1 MNHEY and CDR2 SMNVEV (reference sequence). V shed 6 bases, J shed 3 bases, and the junction held 5 bases outside the gene matches. The CDR3 runs to 14 residues.

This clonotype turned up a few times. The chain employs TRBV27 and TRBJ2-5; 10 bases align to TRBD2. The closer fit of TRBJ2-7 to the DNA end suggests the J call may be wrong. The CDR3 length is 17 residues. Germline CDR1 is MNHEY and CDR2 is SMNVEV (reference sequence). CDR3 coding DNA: TGTGCCAGCGGTTCTATCAGCGGGAGGGCTCCCGGCTACGAGCAGTACTTC. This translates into CASGSISGRAPGYEQYF.

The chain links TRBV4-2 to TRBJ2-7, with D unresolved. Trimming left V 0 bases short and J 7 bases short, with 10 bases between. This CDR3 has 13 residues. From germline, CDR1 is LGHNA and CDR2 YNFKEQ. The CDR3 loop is CASSQDNPTEQYF. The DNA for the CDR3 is TGTGCCAGCAGCCAAGATAATCCCACTGAGCAGTACTTC.

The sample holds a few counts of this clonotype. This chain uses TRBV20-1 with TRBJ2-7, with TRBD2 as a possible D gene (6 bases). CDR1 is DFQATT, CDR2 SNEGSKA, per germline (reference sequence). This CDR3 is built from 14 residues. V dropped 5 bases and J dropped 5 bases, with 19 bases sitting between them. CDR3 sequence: CSAPRRGGPDEQYF. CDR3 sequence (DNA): TGCAGTGCTCCAAGACGTGGAGGGCCAGACGAGCAGTACTTC.